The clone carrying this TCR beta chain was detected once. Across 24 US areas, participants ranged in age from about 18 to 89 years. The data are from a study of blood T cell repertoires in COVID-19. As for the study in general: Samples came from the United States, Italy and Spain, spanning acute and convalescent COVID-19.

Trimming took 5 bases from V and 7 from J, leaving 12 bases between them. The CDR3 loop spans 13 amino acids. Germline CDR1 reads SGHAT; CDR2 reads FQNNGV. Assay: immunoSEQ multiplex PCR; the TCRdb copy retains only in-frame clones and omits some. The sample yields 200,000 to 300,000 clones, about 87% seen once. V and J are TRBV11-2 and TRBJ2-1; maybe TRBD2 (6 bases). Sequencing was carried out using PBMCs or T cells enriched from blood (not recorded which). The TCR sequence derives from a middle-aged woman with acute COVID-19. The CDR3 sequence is CASSGGGFNEQFF. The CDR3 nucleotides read TGTGCCAGCAGCGGTGGAGGGTTTAATGAGCAGTTCTTC.